Sequencing of this TCR beta chain was carried out in a study of cytomegalovirus exposure and HLA in healthy donors (dated 2017 in TCRdb). Looking at the study overall: An earlier analysis of several hundred of the donors reported roughly 270 Gb of sequence data and 117 million unique TCR beta sequences from 150 million to 200 million T cells. In a later analysis, previously published TCR beta repertoires from 500 to 750 donors were re-analyzed and high-resolution HLA genotyping was added so that TCR occurrence patterns could be studied. The T cell repertoires of 666 subjects were profiled by immunosequencing and related to cytomegalovirus serostatus. Donor age, sex, ethnicity and CMV serostatus were compiled alongside the repertoire data. An early release that covered fewer than 750 HLA-typed donors contained about 290 gigabases of sequencing data and about 93 million unique TCR sequences. Typing coverage differed by locus: A, B, C, DRB1 and DQB1 were typed in about 620-630 donors, DQA1 in about 500, DPA1 in 600 to 610, and DPB1 in approximately 450. Class I and class II HLA loci were covered by the typing at four-digit resolution. Of the roughly 390 genotyped donors, approximately 83% fell in the genetic ancestry cluster associated with self-reported Caucasian donors. All discovery cohort repertoires had been generated using a single sequencing platform. To predict cytomegalovirus infection status, the study combined high-throughput TCR immunosequencing, statistical association of individual TCRs with disease status, and machine learning. Across about 380 genotyped donors of the cohort, an average of about 220,000 unique TCR beta nucleotide sequences per donor were sequenced, and roughly a sixth of those sequences were non-productive. Along with the 666-subject first cohort, a separate validation cohort of some 130 different subjects was used. Because of strong linkage in the cohort, four or five DR-DQ haplotypes were treated as single units for association and clustering. The study aimed to test whether cataloging public T cell receptors could reveal signatures of past pathogen exposure. The later analysis used no new phenotypic data to find candidate immune exposures, relying instead on TCR beta sequences and their occurrence across donors. To decide whether each TCR beta V gene segment behaved as functional or pseudogenic, an earlier analysis of approximately 600 of the donors relied on high-throughput TCR beta sequencing. Genome-wide SNP genotypes for about 65% of the roughly 700 donors were used in a later genetic analysis, which treated that subset as a discovery cohort.

Libraries came from the immunoSEQ multiplex PCR assay. For the multiplex PCR, a mixture combining 60 forward primers for TCR Vbeta segments and 13 reverse primers for TCR Jbeta segments was used. Amplification of the CDR3 region of rearranged TCR beta genes was performed with a multiplex PCR assay on genomic DNA. Amplified TCR beta libraries were sequenced as 87-base-pair reads on the Illumina HiSeq System. Per the original workflow: Across the 700 or so repertoires, a later analysis counted tens of millions of unique TCR beta chains, 9 million to 14 million of which were shared by at least two donors. Raw reads were error-corrected and collapsed into unique sequences with a nearest-neighbor algorithm that merged closely related sequences to remove PCR and sequencing errors. To assign V, D and J gene segments, CDR3 sequences were aligned to IMGT reference sequences. For a sequence to be retained, at least a six-nucleotide match to both a V gene segment and a J gene segment was required. A rearrangement counted as productive if the CDR3 had no stop codons and remained in frame with V and J, and every other rearrangement counted as non-productive. Following IMGT convention, CDR3 was defined as the stretch from the second conserved V-encoded cysteine up to the conserved J-encoded phenylalanine. The earlier analysis of about 530 of the donors excluded any sequence lacking an unambiguous match to a single V gene segment. An earlier analysis of some 500 of the donors classified V segments as functional when productive rearrangements were above 56.7% and as segregating when the standard deviation between donors was above 5%. A statistical classification framework was built to diagnose cytomegalovirus status from the catalog of TCR beta chain sequences. A later analysis assigned V and J genes by comparing TCR nucleotide sequences with IMGT/GENE-DB human TR gene sequences. A later analysis assigned CDR3 sequences and most-parsimonious VDJ recombination scenarios with the TCRdist pipeline. In a later analysis, each TCR beta chain was defined by its CDR3 amino acid sequence together with its V-gene family, and reads lacking a unique V-gene family were excluded. To address suspected cross-contamination and a sequencing artifact, a later analysis removed approximately 600 highly shared, low-generation-probability nucleotide sequences. In a later analysis, a clonal expansion index was calculated for each public chain from normalized within-repertoire ranks of inferred template counts. In a later analysis, generation probabilities were computed using a VDJ recombination model fitted to out-of-frame rearrangements, and the results were checked against IGoR. A later analysis scored TCR-TCR, TCR-HLA and TCR-CMV co-occurrence with hypergeometric tests, applying a repertoire-size bias correction to TCR pairs. A later analysis estimated false discovery rates by permuting HLA or CMV assignments 20 times. In a later analysis, co-occurring TCRs were grouped using DBSCAN, and TCRdist sequence similarity was added for clustering within HLA-allele-positive subsets. Co-occurrence clustering excluded repertoires with fewer than 30,000 or more than 120,000 public chains, plus five with anomalous nucleotide sharing. This is the immuneACCESS table as TCRdb keeps it, with only in-frame sequences that have V and J called. A part of the clones is gone; compared with another copy, unresolved V genes explain less than half, and the rest is unexplained. That table gives V, J and clone size, and the DNA gave D and trimming. The table for this sample lists 45,000 to 70,000 clones; about 80% of them were counted only once. The ten largest clones capture about 3.1% of the sample.

In total, roughly 670 healthy bone marrow donors made up the cohort. At the time of sampling, all cohort members were nominally healthy, though unrecorded immune exposures were likely present. The donor tested CMV seronegative, placing the donor among the 350 or so seronegative members of the cohort. A peripheral blood sample was provided by each donor, and peripheral blood mononuclear cells were used for TCR beta sequencing. Genomic DNA extraction from the blood cell samples was performed with the Qiagen DNeasy Blood Extraction Kit. There are 13 amino acids in the CDR3, from cysteine to phenylalanine inclusive. The only DNA kept is the CDR3, 39 bases in frame from the first base. The germline V gene yields SGHRS for CDR1 and YFSETQ for CDR2. The trim is 2 bases for V and 5 bases for J, with a gap of 10 bases between the germline ends. Notes on this clone: The target of this receptor is not known. It has no much larger one-base neighbor in the sample; base qualities were not kept.

Study-wide conclusions, independent of this receptor: In a later genetic analysis, a missense DCLRE1C variant was associated with V-gene and J-gene trimming of TCR beta chains, and the association was replicated in an independent cohort. For the cohort, immune exposure information was limited to CMV serostatus. In a later genetic analysis, fewer N-insertions in productive TCRs were reported among donors in an Asian-associated ancestry cluster than the roughly 640-donor mean. While some public TCRs were present in many individuals, most TCR sequences turned up only very rarely across donors. The cohort was sequenced for TCR beta chains only, and without alpha or paired-chain data the features that could be detected were limited. Several of the top co-occurrence clusters appeared to be linked to parvovirus B19, influenza, CMV and Epstein-Barr virus, according to a later analysis. The authors suggested that the approach could potentially be extended to other disease states and immunological phenotypes. The study listed 170 or so TCR beta chains as associated with cytomegalovirus. The classifier was reported to diagnose cytomegalovirus status with high specificity and sensitivity in both the original and validation cohorts. In an earlier analysis of about 550 of the donors, most TCR beta V segments were observed in productive rearrangements about 87% or about 30% of the time, broadly matching IMGT annotations. A further reported finding was that TCR beta sequences accurately predicted the HLA-A and HLA-B alleles for most subjects in the first cohort. In a later analysis, most CMV-associated TCR beta chains were found to appear HLA-restricted, with HLA associations seemingly driven largely by CMV exposure. About 17 rarely observed V segments, including chromosome 9 orphons, were excluded from the earlier analysis of approximately 600 of the donors because counts were too low. A later analysis associated about 16,000 TCR beta sequences with specific HLA alleles at a false discovery rate of 0.05. The 87-base-pair reads could not distinguish some IMGT-functional V segments, including TRBV6-2 and TRBV6-3, so those segments were excluded. In a later analysis, TCR association rates were found to vary across HLA loci, with the most associated TCRs seen for DRB1 alleles and the fewest for HLA-C alleles. A cluster of highly shared sequence variants was judged likely to be a technical artifact of the sequencing pipeline. In a later analysis, HLA-associated TCR beta chains showed more clonal expansion and lower generation probabilities than non-associated chains that were equally common. A few of the identified cytomegalovirus-associated TCR beta chains were confirmed in vitro to be specific for cytomegalovirus antigens. Correlated functional status among segregating V segments might be attributable to linkage disequilibrium, but an unknown experimental factor could not be ruled out. Strong co-occurrence of HLA alleles, especially DR and DQ, made assigning TCR associations to individual alleles difficult. Presence/absence analyses assumed roughly uniform sequencing depth across donors, an assumption that may not hold. Because HLA typing was missing for some donors at each locus, association tests included only the typed subset.

This receptor was obtained from a man between 50 and 59 years old in good health and CMV-seronegative. Sequenced: PBMCs. The chain joins TRBV5-1 to TRBJ2-5; the best D guess is TRBD2, with 6 bases matching. The CDR3 reads as follows: CASSFTLAETQYF. The nucleotides are TGCGCCAGCAGCTTTACGCTAGCGGAGACCCAGTACTTC.